A single sample gave rise to the 9 T cell receptor beta chains below, sequenced in a study of cytomegalovirus exposure and HLA in healthy donors. Some clones are missing from TCRdb's copy, which holds only in-frame ones; the method was immunoSEQ multiplex PCR. Here the sample spans 130,000 or so clones, approximately 90% being singletons. The sequenced sample consisted of PBMCs. The receptors derive from a woman in her 30s in good health and CMV-seropositive.

The V gene is TRBV28, the J gene TRBJ1-1, with D uncertain. The CDR3 sequence is 15 residues long. CDR1 MDHEN and CDR2 SYDVKM come from the germline V gene. The V end was cut by 6 bases, the J end by 0 bases, with 14 bases between. The CDR3 DNA is TGTGCCAGCAGCCCGCCGGGTTTCCTGAACACTGAAGCTTTCTTT. Its protein is CASSPPGFLNTEAFF.

The gene calls are TRBV27 and TRBJ2-1; 9 positions agree with TRBD2. Trimming at V came to 6 bases and at J to 5 bases, leaving 8 bases not matched to a gene. Germline CDR1 reads MNHEY; CDR2 reads SMNVEV (reference sequence). This CDR3 comprises 15 residues. CDR3 nucleotide sequence: TGTGCCAGCAGGGAAGGGACTAGCCGAAACAATGAGCAGTTCTTC. Protein sequence: CASREGTSRNNEQFF.

As DNA, the CDR3 is TGTGCCAGCAGCTCACAGCCCAATCAGCCCCAGCATTTT. It is translated as CASSSQPNQPQHF. The chain has TRBV5-6 and TRBJ1-5; no clear D. The CDR3 has 13 amino acids. Germline V gene data show CDR1 as SGHDT and CDR2 as YYEEEE. The V gene lost 3 bases and the J gene lost 3 bases, with 7 bases spanning the gap.

This chain uses TRBV10-3 with TRBJ2-7, with a possible D match to TRBD2 (5 bases). This CDR3 comprises 18 residues. CDR1 and CDR2 from the germline V gene are ENHRY and SYGVKD. V was shortened by 4 bases and J by 0 bases, with 22 bases between the two germline ends. The CDR3 protein is CAISGPDRWTRGSYEQYF. Here the CDR3 DNA reads TGTGCCATCAGTGGCCCGGACCGGTGGACCCGGGGCTCCTACGAGCAGTACTTC.

The J gene is TRBJ2-7, the V gene TRBV2, with 9 bases lining up with TRBD1. The CDR3 extends over 14 amino acids. CDR1 is SNHLY, CDR2 FYNNEI, per germline. The V segment lost 6 bases and the J segment 3 bases; nucleotides outside the gene matches: 6. The CDR3: CASSNRGPIYEQYF. The CDR3 region has the DNA TGTGCCAGCAGCAACAGGGGGCCTATCTACGAGCAGTACTTC.

The rearrangement links TRBV4-2 to TRBJ2-3; D uncertain. CDR3 length equals 19 residues. Deletions cut 0 bases from V and 0 bases from J, with 19 bases between. CDR1 LGHNA and CDR2 YNFKEQ come from the germline V gene. The CDR3 DNA reads as TGTGCCAGCAGCCAAGATAGCCCAACTACCTCCTCTAGCACAGATACGCAGTATTTT. It translates to CASSQDSPTTSSSTDTQYF.

The chain couples TRBV28 to TRBJ1-2; 7 nucleotides match TRBD1. CDR1 MDHEN and CDR2 SYDVKM come from the germline V gene. CDR3 length: 16 residues. Trimming removed 2 bases from V and 0 bases from J; junction bases left unmatched: 6. The CDR3 region has the DNA TGTGCCAGCAGTTTACCGGGGACAGTAGCTAACTATGGCTACACCTTC. The encoded protein is CASSLPGTVANYGYTF.

The chain combines TRBV2 with TRBJ2-3; 8 bases fit TRBD2. Looked up from germline, CDR1 is SNHLY and CDR2 is FYNNEI. This CDR3 comprises 15 residues. Trimming took 6 bases from V and 2 from J; bases not matched to a gene: 7. CDR3: CASRLGLAPTDTQYF. The CDR3 DNA reads TGTGCCAGCAGGCTTGGACTAGCCCCCACAGATACGCAGTATTTT.

The rearrangement links TRBV4-1 to TRBJ2-6; D is unclear. The germline V gene has CDR1 MGHRA and CDR2 YSYEKL. The CDR3 has 17 amino acids. The V end was cut by 2 bases, the J end by 0 bases, with 11 bases between. The CDR3 region has the DNA TGCGCCAGCAGCCAATCCTACCGTTTCTCTGGGGCCAACGTCCTGACTTTC. Translating it yields CASSQSYRFSGANVLTF.